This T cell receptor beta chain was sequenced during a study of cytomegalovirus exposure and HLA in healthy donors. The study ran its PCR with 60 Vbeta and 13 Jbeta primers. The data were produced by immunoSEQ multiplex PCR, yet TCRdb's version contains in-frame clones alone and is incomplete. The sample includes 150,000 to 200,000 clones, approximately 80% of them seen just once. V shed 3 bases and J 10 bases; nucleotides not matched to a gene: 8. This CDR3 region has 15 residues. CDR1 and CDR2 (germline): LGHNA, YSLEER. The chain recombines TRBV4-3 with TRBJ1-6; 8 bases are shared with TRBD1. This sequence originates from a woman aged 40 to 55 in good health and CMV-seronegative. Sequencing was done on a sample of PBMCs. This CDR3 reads CASSQGGQGWSPLHF. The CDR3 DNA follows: TGCGCCAGCAGCCAGGGTGGACAGGGTTGGTCACCCCTCCACTTT.